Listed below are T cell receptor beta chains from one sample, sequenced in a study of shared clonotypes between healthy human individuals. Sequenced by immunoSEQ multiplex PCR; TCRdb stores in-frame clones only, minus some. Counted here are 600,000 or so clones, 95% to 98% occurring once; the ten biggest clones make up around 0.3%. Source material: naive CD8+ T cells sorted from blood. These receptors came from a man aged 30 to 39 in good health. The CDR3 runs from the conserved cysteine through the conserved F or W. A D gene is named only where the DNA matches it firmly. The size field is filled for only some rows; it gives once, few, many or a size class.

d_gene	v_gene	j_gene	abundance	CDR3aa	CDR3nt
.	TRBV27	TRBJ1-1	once	CASSDASGALMNTEAFF	TGTGCCAGCAGCGATGCCTCAGGGGCCCTAATGAACACTGAAGCTTTCTTT
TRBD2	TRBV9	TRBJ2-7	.	CASSVTSGSREQYF	TGTGCCAGCAGCGTAACTAGCGGGAGCCGCGAGCAGTACTTC
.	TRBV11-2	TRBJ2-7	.	CASSLGATAYEQYF	TGTGCCAGCAGCTTAGGGGCGACAGCCTACGAGCAGTACTTC
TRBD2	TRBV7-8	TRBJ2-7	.	CASSLAPLAGEAGHEQYF	TGTGCCAGCAGCTTAGCTCCACTAGCGGGAGAAGCCGGCCACGAGCAGTACTTC
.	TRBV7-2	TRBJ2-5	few	CASSPRGSSSHGETQYF	TGTGCCAGCAGCCCCCGCGGGTCAAGTTCTCACGGGGAGACCCAGTACTTC
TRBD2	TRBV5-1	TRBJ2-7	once	CASSFMLAGGSSYEQYF	TGCGCCAGCAGCTTTATGCTAGCGGGAGGGAGCTCCTACGAGCAGTACTTC
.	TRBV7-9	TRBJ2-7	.	CASSPSRETYEQYF	TGTGCCAGCAGTCCATCTCGGGAGACCTACGAGCAGTACTTC
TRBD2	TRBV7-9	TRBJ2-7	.	CASSPRVLAGAPDEQYF	TGTGCCAGCAGCCCGAGGGTACTTGCGGGAGCCCCCGACGAGCAGTACTTC
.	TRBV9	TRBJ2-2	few	CASSVWRDERSGELFF	TGTGCCAGCAGCGTATGGCGGGATGAGAGGTCCGGGGAGCTGTTTTTT
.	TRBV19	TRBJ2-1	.	CASSYGLSAEQFF	TGTGCCAGTAGTTACGGACTCTCGGCTGAGCAGTTCTTC
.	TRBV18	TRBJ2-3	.	CASSPTLSGPRTLDTQYF	TGTGCCAGCTCACCTACCCTCTCGGGCCCCAGGACACTGGATACGCAGTATTTT